The T cell receptor (beta chain) under discussion was sequenced for a study of neurological immune-mediated disorders. Germline V gene lookup returns CDR1 SQVTM and CDR2 ANQGSEA. The CDR3 has 13 residues. The V and J ends lost 6 bases and 4 bases respectively, with 15 bases between them. Study outcomes and limitations: CDR3 amino acid sequences found in expanded clones were never shared across subjects, suggesting private repertoires in all groups.

This clonotype has a count of ten or more. Its antigen is as yet unknown. By 5'RACE with 10-nucleotide random UMIs, the cDNA was made. TCRdb itself ran the 5' RACE reads through MiXCR, one entry per CDR3 protein. The sample lists around 130,000 distinct CDR3 sequences, about 3.4% occurring once. The clonotype comes from a woman aged 30 to 39 with multiple sclerosis. V usage is TRBV29-1 and J usage is TRBJ2-5, with D perhaps given as TRBD1 or TRBD2 (6 bases each). Material: PBMCs. CDR3 DNA sequence: TGCAGCGTGGTGGGGGGCCGGGGAGAGACCCAGTACTTC. Translated, it gives CSVVGGRGETQYF. The full variable domain, with the rest looked up from reference TRBV29-1 and TRBJ2-5, is SAVISQKPSRDICQRGTSLTIQCQVDSQVTMMFWYRQQPGQSLTLIATANQGSEATYESGFVIDKFPISRPNLTFSTLTVSNMSPEDSSIYLCSVVGGRGETQYFGPGTRLLVL.